This TCR beta chain appears in the sequencing data of a study of T cell responses to AZD1222 COVID-19 vaccine. Overall study context: Pooled in the analysis were second doses at about 4 or about 12 weeks. General observations from the study: It was only six AZD1222 recipients who were seropositive at baseline. Repertoire collection took place solely once the T cell response had peaked.

The length of the CDR3 is 14 residues. The germline V gene encodes CDR1 MNHEY and CDR2 SMNVEV (reference sequence). V shed 5 bases, J shed 4 bases, and the junction held 1 base outside the gene matches. Profiling relied on immunoSEQ multiplex PCR, and the TCRdb table lists in-frame clones only, not all of them. The data show 95,000 to 150,000 clones, with roughly nine tenths seen just once and 5% to 5.5% held by the top ten. With regard to this clone: Its antigen is undetermined.

The chain couples TRBV27 to TRBJ2-2, with 10 positions matching TRBD1. The receptor comes from an adult in good health. This specimen consisted of peripheral blood, obtained on day 0 of AZD1222 vaccination. The CDR3 sequence: CASSRTGGTGELFF. The CDR3 bases are TGTGCCAGCAGTCGGACAGGGGGCACCGGGGAGCTGTTTTTT.